A selection of T cell receptor beta chains follows, all from one sample in a study of tumor-infiltrating lymphocytes in localized non-small cell lung cancer. Using immunoSEQ multiplex PCR, the repertoire was profiled, and TCRdb retains in-frame clones only, with some absent. Of about 6,400 clones in the sample, around 74% were seen once. The specimen was lung tumor tissue. These receptors were collected from a human donor with non-small cell lung cancer. Each CDR3 is given with its conserved first and last residue. A D gene is named only where the DNA matches it firmly. The size entry is marked missing in some rows and otherwise reads once, few, many or a size class.

length: 13
J: TRBJ1-1
D: NA
V: TRBV6-4
size: once
CDR3: CASSYSGGTEAFF
DNA: TGTGCCAGCAGTTACAGCGGGGGCACTGAAGCTTTCTTT

length: 13
J: TRBJ1-1
D: NA
V: TRBV14
size: NA
CDR3: CASSQHLNTEAFF
DNA: TGTGCCAGCAGCCAACACCTGAACACTGAAGCTTTCTTT

length: 18
J: TRBJ2-2
D: NA
V: TRBV4-3
size: few
CDR3: CASSKGYGMFANTGELFF
DNA: TGCGCCAGCAGTAAAGGGTACGGGATGTTCGCGAACACCGGGGAGCTGTTTTTT

length: 11
J: TRBJ2-3
D: NA
V: TRBV13
size: few
CDR3: CASSRTDTQYF
DNA: TGTGCCAGCAGCCGCACAGATACGCAGTATTTT

length: 15
J: TRBJ1-6
D: NA
V: TRBV5-5
size: NA
CDR3: CASSFSGLSNSPLHF
DNA: TGTGCCAGCAGCTTTTCAGGACTTAGCAATTCACCCCTCCACTTT

length: 16
J: TRBJ2-2
D: NA
V: TRBV7-8
size: medium-sized
CDR3: CASSLEVSANTGELFF
DNA: TGTGCCAGCAGCTTAGAAGTCAGCGCGAACACCGGGGAGCTGTTTTTT

length: 15
J: TRBJ2-1
D: TRBD2
V: TRBV19
size: NA
CDR3: CATRRGGGYYNEQFF
DNA: TGTGCCACCCGCAGGGGCGGGGGGTACTACAATGAGCAGTTCTTC

length: 14
J: TRBJ2-3
D: NA
V: TRBV11-3
size: NA
CDR3: CASSLAGAVLGQYF
DNA: TGTGCCAGCAGCTTAGCGGGGGCCGTCCTAGGGCAGTATTTT

length: 15
J: TRBJ2-3
D: TRBD2
V: TRBV9
size: NA
CDR3: CASSVGLAGTDTQYF
DNA: TGTGCCAGCAGCGTGGGACTAGCGGGCACAGATACGCAGTATTTT

length: 14
J: TRBJ2-7
D: NA
V: TRBV11-2
size: NA
CDR3: CASSPQGVSYEQYF
DNA: TGTGCCAGCAGCCCACAAGGCGTATCCTACGAGCAGTACTTC

length: 15
J: TRBJ2-2
D: NA
V: TRBV27
size: few
CDR3: CASRPSGAGTGELFF
DNA: TGTGCCAGCAGGCCATCAGGGGCGGGGACCGGGGAGCTGTTTTTT

length: 15
J: TRBJ1-1
D: NA
V: TRBV12-1
size: NA
CDR3: CASSQRQGAGTEAFF
DNA: TGTGCCAGCAGCCAGCGACAGGGGGCTGGAACTGAAGCTTTCTTT

length: 12
J: TRBJ1-2
D: NA
V: TRBV5-4
size: NA
CDR3: CASSSDNYGYTF
DNA: TGTGCCAGCAGCTCCGATAACTATGGCTACACCTTC

length: 13
J: TRBJ1-2
D: NA
V: TRBV7-9
size: few
CDR3: CASSYLDSYGYTF
DNA: TGTGCCAGCAGTTACTTAGACAGCTATGGCTACACCTTC

length: 12
J: TRBJ2-7
D: NA
V: TRBV28
size: NA
CDR3: CASLGLANEQYF
DNA: TGTGCCAGCCTCGGACTGGCAAACGAACAGTACTTC

length: 15
J: TRBJ2-5
D: NA
V: TRBV5-6
size: NA
CDR3: CASSLGGGARETQYF
DNA: TGTGCCAGCAGCTTGGGAGGGGGGGCCAGGGAGACCCAGTACTTC

length: 14
J: TRBJ1-2
D: NA
V: TRBV2
size: NA
CDR3: CASRKAGLSSGYTF
DNA: TGTGCCAGCAGAAAAGCGGGACTCTCAAGTGGCTACACCTTC

length: 15
J: TRBJ1-2
D: NA
V: TRBV5-1
size: once
CDR3: CASSLATGVTTGYTF
DNA: TGCGCCAGCAGCTTGGCGACGGGGGTGACCACTGGCTACACCTTC

length: 15
J: TRBJ1-5
D: NA
V: TRBV5-8
size: NA
CDR3: CASTRGGAVNQPQHF
DNA: TGTGCCAGCACTCGCGGCGGGGCTGTCAATCAGCCCCAGCATTTT

length: 15
J: TRBJ1-5
D: TRBD1
V: TRBV5-5
size: NA
CDR3: CASSAGQGRIQPQHF
DNA: TGTGCCAGCAGCGCGGGACAGGGGAGAATTCAGCCCCAGCATTTT

length: 15
J: TRBJ1-3
D: TRBD1
V: TRBV5-1
size: NA
CDR3: CASSPGTAFGNTIYF
DNA: TGCGCCAGCAGCCCGGGGACAGCCTTTGGAAACACCATATATTTT

length: 16
J: TRBJ2-4
D: NA
V: TRBV18
size: NA
CDR3: CASSPGRSLAKNIQYF
DNA: TGTGCCAGCTCACCAGGAAGGTCCCTAGCCAAAAACATTCAGTACTTC

length: 13
J: TRBJ2-3
D: NA
V: TRBV4-1
size: once
CDR3: CASSQDHTDTQYF
DNA: TGCGCCAGCAGCCAAGATCACACAGATACGCAGTATTTT

length: 13
J: TRBJ2-3
D: NA
V: TRBV5-1
size: once
CDR3: CASSLEGADTQYF
DNA: TGCGCCAGCAGCTTGGAAGGGGCAGATACGCAGTATTTT

length: 16
J: TRBJ1-6
D: NA
V: TRBV7-2
size: NA
CDR3: CASIPDPGVGNSPLHF
DNA: TGTGCCAGCATTCCAGACCCCGGGGTCGGTAATTCACCCCTCCACTTT

length: 11
J: TRBJ2-7
D: NA
V: TRBV20-1
size: NA
CDR3: CSASRRKEQYF
DNA: TGCAGTGCTAGCCGTCGTAAGGAGCAGTACTTC

length: 23
J: TRBJ2-3
D: TRBD2
V: TRBV4-2
size: NA
CDR3: CASSPSPGLAGGYARTSTDTQYF
DNA: TGTGCCAGCAGCCCCTCCCCGGGACTAGCGGGGGGATACGCGAGAACCAGCACAGATACGCAGTATTTT

length: 13
J: TRBJ1-2
D: NA
V: TRBV7-3
size: few
CDR3: CASSLDGSYGYTF
DNA: TGTGCCAGCAGCTTAGACGGGTCCTATGGCTACACCTTC

length: 12
J: TRBJ2-1
D: NA
V: TRBV6-1
size: NA
CDR3: CASNRLYNEQFF
DNA: TGTGCCAGCAACAGACTATACAATGAGCAGTTCTTC

length: 13
J: TRBJ2-5
D: NA
V: TRBV5-1
size: NA
CDR3: CASSLGAGETQYF
DNA: TGCGCCAGCAGCTTAGGGGCGGGGGAGACCCAGTACTTC

length: 12
J: TRBJ1-2
D: NA
V: TRBV2
size: NA
CDR3: CASSRVNYGYTF
DNA: TGTGCCAGCAGTCGGGTGAACTATGGCTACACCTTC

length: 15
J: TRBJ1-1
D: NA
V: TRBV13
size: NA
CDR3: CASSLGLLLNTEAFF
DNA: TGTGCCAGCAGCTTAGGCTTACTACTGAACACTGAAGCTTTCTTT